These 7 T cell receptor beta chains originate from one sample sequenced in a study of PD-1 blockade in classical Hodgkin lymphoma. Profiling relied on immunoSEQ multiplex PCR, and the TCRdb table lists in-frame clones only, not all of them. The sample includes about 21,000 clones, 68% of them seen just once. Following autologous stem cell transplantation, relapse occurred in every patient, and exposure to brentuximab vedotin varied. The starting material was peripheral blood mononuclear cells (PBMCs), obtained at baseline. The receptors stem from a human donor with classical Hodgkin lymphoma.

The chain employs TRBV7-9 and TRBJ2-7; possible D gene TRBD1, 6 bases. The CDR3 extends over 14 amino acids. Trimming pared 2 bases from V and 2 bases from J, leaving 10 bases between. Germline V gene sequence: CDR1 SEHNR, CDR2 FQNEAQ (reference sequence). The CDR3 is CASSLKQGPYEQYF. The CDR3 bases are TGTGCCAGCAGCTTAAAACAGGGTCCCTACGAGCAGTACTTC.

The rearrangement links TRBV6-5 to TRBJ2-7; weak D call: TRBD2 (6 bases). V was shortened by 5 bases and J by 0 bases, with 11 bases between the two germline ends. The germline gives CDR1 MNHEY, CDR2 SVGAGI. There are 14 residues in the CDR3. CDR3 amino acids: CASSRRDGSYEQYF. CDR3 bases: TGTGCCAGCAGTCGGCGGGACGGCTCCTACGAGCAGTACTTC.

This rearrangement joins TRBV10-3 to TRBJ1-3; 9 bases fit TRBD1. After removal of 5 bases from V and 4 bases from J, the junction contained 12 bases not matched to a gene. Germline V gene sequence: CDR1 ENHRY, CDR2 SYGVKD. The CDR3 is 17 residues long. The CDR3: CAISTIPAGQGGNTIYF. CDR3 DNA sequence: TGTGCCATCAGTACCATACCTGCGGGACAGGGCGGAAACACCATATATTTT.

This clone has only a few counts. The CDR3 nucleotides are TGTGCCAGTAGTAGAGGACTAGCGGGAGATGAGCAGTTCTTC. It translates to CASSRGLAGDEQFF. The chain joins TRBV19 to TRBJ2-1, with 13 bases identical to TRBD2. V gave up 4 bases and J gave up 8 bases; unmatched junction bases: 2. Germline assignment: CDR1 LNHDA and CDR2 SQIVND (reference sequence). The CDR3 totals 14 residues.

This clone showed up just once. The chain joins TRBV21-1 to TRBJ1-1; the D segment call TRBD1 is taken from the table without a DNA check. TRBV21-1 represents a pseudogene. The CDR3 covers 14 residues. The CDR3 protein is CASSKRPDRVKAFF. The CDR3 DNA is TGTGCCAGCAGCAAACGCCCCGACAGGGTTAAAGCTTTCTTT.

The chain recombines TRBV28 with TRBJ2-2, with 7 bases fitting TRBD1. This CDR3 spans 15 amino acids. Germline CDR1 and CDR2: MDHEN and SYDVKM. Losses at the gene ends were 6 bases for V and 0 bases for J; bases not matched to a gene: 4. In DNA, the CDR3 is TGTGCCAGCAGGTTCGGACAGGCGAACACCGGGGAGCTGTTTTTT. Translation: CASRFGQANTGELFF.

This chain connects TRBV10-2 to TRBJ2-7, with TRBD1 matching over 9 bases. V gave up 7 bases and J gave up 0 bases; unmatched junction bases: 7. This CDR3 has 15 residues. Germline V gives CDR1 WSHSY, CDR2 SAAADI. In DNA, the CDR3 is TGCGCCAGCAAGCGGGACAGGGAGCTCTCCTACGAGCAGTACTTC. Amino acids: CASKRDRELSYEQYF.